This T cell receptor (beta chain) was recovered during a study of graft-versus-host responses after intestinal transplantation. Germline V CDR1 and CDR2: SGDLS, YYNGEE. V was trimmed by 0 bases and J by 3 bases, leaving 13 bases between them. The CDR3 has 16 residues. Produced via immunoSEQ multiplex PCR; TCRdb's table is partial and in-frame only. The sample lists 90,000 to 120,000 clones, approximately 84% seen once, with around 0.96% in the top ten. In regard to this clone: No antigen is known for it.

J is TRBJ2-1 and V is TRBV9; D is possibly TRBD1 or TRBD2 (5 bases each). This clonotype originated in a human donor who received an intestinal transplant. The sample consisted of unstimulated CD4+ T cells sorted from spleen or lymph node cells, taken before intestinal transplant. CDR3 nucleotides: TGTGCCAGCAGCGTAGGTGAGGGGACCGTCTACAATGAGCAGTTCTTC. Translation: CASSVGEGTVYNEQFF.